This T cell receptor (beta chain) was identified in a study of Ad26.COV2.S vaccination and SARS-CoV-2 variants. The protocol was immunoSEQ multiplex PCR, while the TCRdb copy is restricted to in-frame clones and leaves out a portion. Of approximately 400,000 clones listed, roughly 80% are singletons. The treatment denotes: 19 received Ad26.COV2.S at low or high dose, single or two shots; 5 received placebo; per-sample allocation not given. Following the first vaccine or placebo injection, samples were taken on day 63. The sequenced sample was peripheral blood, obtained in a trial of Ad26.COV2.S vaccine versus placebo. The TCR was taken from a person between 18 and 60 years old who received the Ad26.COV2.S COVID-19 vaccine or a placebo.

CDR3 amino acids: CASSTGPTTQETQYF. CDR3 nucleotides: TGTGCCAGCAGCACGGGCCCTACTACTCAAGAGACCCAGTACTTC. The chain has TRBV9 and TRBJ2-5; D gene ambiguous. The CDR3 is 15 residues long. Looked up from germline, CDR1 is SGDLS and CDR2 is YYNGEE. Trimming removed 4 bases at V and 2 bases at J, with 15 bases between. Looking up the rest from reference TRBV9 and TRBJ2-5 gives the full variable domain: DSGVTQTPKHLITATGQRVTLRCSPRSGDLSVYWYQQSLDQGLQFLIQYYNGEERAKGNILERFSAQQFPDLHSELNLSSLELGDSALYFCASSTGPTTQETQYFGPGTRLLVL.